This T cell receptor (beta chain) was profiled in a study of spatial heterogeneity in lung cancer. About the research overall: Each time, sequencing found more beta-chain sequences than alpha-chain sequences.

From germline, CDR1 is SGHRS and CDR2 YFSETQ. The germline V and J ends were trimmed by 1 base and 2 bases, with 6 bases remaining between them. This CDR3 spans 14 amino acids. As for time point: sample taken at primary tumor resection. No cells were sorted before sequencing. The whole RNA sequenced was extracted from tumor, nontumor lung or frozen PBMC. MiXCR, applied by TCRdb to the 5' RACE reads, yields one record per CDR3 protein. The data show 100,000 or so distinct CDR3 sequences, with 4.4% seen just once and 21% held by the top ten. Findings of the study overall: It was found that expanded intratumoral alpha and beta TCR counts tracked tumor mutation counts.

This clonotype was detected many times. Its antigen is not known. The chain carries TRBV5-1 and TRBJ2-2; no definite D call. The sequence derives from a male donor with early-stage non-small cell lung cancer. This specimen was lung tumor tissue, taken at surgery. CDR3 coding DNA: TGCGCCAGCAGCTTGAACCTCAACACCGGGGAGCTGTTTTTT. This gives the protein CASSLNLNTGELFF. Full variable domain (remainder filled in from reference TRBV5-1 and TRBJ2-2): KAGVTQTPRYLIKTRGQQVTLSCSPISGHRSVSWYQQTPGQGLQFLFEYFSETQRNKGNFPGRFSGRQFSNSRSEMNVSTLELGDSALYLCASSLNLNTGELFFGEGSRLTVL.